These 25 T cell receptor beta chains were all obtained from the same sample, sequenced in a study of blood T cell repertoires in COVID-19. Measured with immunoSEQ multiplex PCR; TCRdb has only the in-frame clones, and not every one. The sample records about 180,000 clones, 80% to 90% being singletons. Sequencing was carried out using peripheral blood. The source of these receptors is a man aged 50 or older with active or convalescent COVID-19.

This clone was seen just once. The chain couples TRBV27 to TRBJ1-1; TRBD1 agrees at 7 bases. The germline gives CDR1 MNHEY, CDR2 SMNVEV (reference sequence). There are 14 residues in the CDR3. V dropped 3 bases and J dropped 3; count of bases not matched to a gene: 4. This CDR3 is CASSFRGEHTEAFF. CDR3 DNA: TGTGCCAGCAGTTTCAGGGGGGAACACACTGAAGCTTTCTTT.

This chain uses TRBV7-9 with TRBJ1-6, with TRBD1 matching over 7 bases. V trimming: 5 bases; J trimming: 10 bases; junction bases outside the gene matches: 8. Per the germline V gene, CDR1 is SEHNR and CDR2 is FQNEAQ (reference sequence). The CDR3 has 14 amino acids. CDR3 in DNA: TGTGCCAGCAGCCTGACAGGGTTTCGATCACCCCTCCACTTT. It is translated as CASSLTGFRSPLHF.

V is TRBV28 and J is TRBJ2-5; 8 positions match TRBD1. V shed 5 bases, J shed 4 bases, and the junction held 9 bases outside the gene matches. The germline gives CDR1 MDHEN, CDR2 SYDVKM. The CDR3 contains 15 residues. CDR3 amino acids: CASSHPPGGPETQYF. CDR3 sequence (DNA): TGTGCCAGCAGTCATCCACCAGGGGGCCCAGAGACCCAGTACTTC.

With respect to this clone: Distinct nucleotide sequences in the sample also encode this CDR3. This rearrangement joins TRBV6-5 to TRBJ2-5; the match to TRBD1 covers 7 bases. V shed 5 bases, J shed 2 bases, and the junction held 8 bases outside the gene matches. Germline V gene data show CDR1 as MNHEY and CDR2 as SVGAGI. CDR3 length: 15 residues. CDR3 coding DNA: TGTGCCAGCAGTCGTATGGGGACAGCGCAAGAGACCCAGTACTTC. Translation gives CASSRMGTAQETQYF.

This clone was seen a few times. This chain joins TRBV6-1 and TRBJ2-3, with 11 bases aligning to TRBD2. CDR3 length equals 16 residues. V was clipped by 1 base and J by 3 bases; unmatched bases: 3. Germline CDR1 reads MNHNS; CDR2 reads SASEGT. CDR3 region: CASSEVAGGRTDTQYF. The CDR3, as DNA: TGTGCCAGCAGTGAAGTAGCGGGGGGGCGGACAGATACGCAGTATTTT.

CDR3 bases: TGTGCCAGCAGCTTAGACGGGGCAGATACGCAGTATTTT. It specifies CASSLDGADTQYF. V and J are TRBV7-9 and TRBJ2-3; TRBD2 might be the D (5 bases). Trimming removed 1 base at V and 4 bases at J, with 6 bases between. The CDR3 has 13 amino acids. CDR1 and CDR2 from the germline V gene are SEHNR and FQNEAQ (reference sequence).

The chain couples TRBV5-1 to TRBJ2-5; 9 nucleotides line up with TRBD1. Per germline, CDR1 SGHRS and CDR2 YFSETQ. V trimming: 0 bases; J trimming: 8 bases; junction bases outside the gene matches: 2. CDR3 length: 13 residues. DNA for the CDR3: TGCGCCAGCAGCTTGGGACAGGGGGGTACCCAGTACTTC. The encoded protein is CASSLGQGGTQYF.

The chain employs TRBV24-1 and TRBJ2-3; 11 positions agree with TRBD1. Germline values: CDR1 KGHDR, CDR2 SFDVKD. The CDR3 totals 16 residues. The V and J ends lost 2 bases and 3 bases, in that order; junction bases with no gene match: 3. CDR3 nucleotides: TGTGCCACCAGTGATTGGACAGGGGGCAAGACAGATACGCAGTATTTT. Its protein product is CATSDWTGGKTDTQYF.

The genes are TRBV10-3 and TRBJ1-5, with D possibly being TRBD1 (6 bases). The CDR3 sequence is 13 residues long. V was shortened by 4 bases and J by 7 bases, with 11 bases between the two germline ends. Germline V CDR1 and CDR2: ENHRY, SYGVKD. CDR3 sequence (DNA): TGTGCCATCAGTGCAGGGGATGAACAGCCCCAGCATTTT. Translation: CAISAGDEQPQHF.

CDR3 in DNA: TGTGCCAGCAGTGAGGACGGGAGGACCTACGAGCAGTACTTC. It translates to CASSEDGRTYEQYF. The J gene is TRBJ2-7, the V gene TRBV2; 7 bases line up with TRBD2. The germline gives CDR1 SNHLY, CDR2 FYNNEI. Trimming at V came to 3 bases and at J to 2 bases, leaving 4 bases not matched to a gene. The CDR3 is made up of 14 amino acids.

V and J are TRBV27 and TRBJ2-7, with 7 bases aligning to TRBD1. In germline, CDR1 is MNHEY, CDR2 SMNVEV (reference sequence). The CDR3 is 15 residues long. The V segment lost 6 bases and the J segment 2 bases; nucleotides outside the gene matches: 10. The DNA for the CDR3 is TGTGCCAGCAGGCCAGACAGGGAGCCCACCTACGAGCAGTACTTC. Protein product: CASRPDREPTYEQYF.

The rearrangement links TRBV3-1 (or the pseudogene TRBV3-2) to TRBJ1-2; the match to TRBD1 covers 8 bases. The CDR3 has 15 residues. After removal of 1 base from V and 8 bases from J, the junction contained 9 bases not matched to a gene. Per germline, CDR1 LGHDT and CDR2 YNNKEL (reference sequence). The CDR3, as DNA: TGTGCCAGCAGCCAAGCCGACAGGGGTTGGCGCGGCTACACCTTC. It is translated as CASSQADRGWRGYTF.

Notes on this clone: The same CDR3 arises from other DNA sequences in this sample as well. The rearrangement links TRBV6-5 to TRBJ1-2; possibly TRBD1 for D (5 bases). Germline CDR1 and CDR2: MNHEY and SVGAGI. Trimming left V 2 bases short and J 7 bases short, with 11 bases between. This CDR3 contains 13 residues. The CDR3 DNA sequence: TGTGCCAGCAGTTACGGCGGGGGAGGTGGCTACACCTTC. This codes for CASSYGGGGGYTF.

V and J are TRBV7-7 and TRBJ1-1, with a possible D match to TRBD1 (6 bases). The CDR3 runs 13 residues. Between the trimmed V and J ends, which lost 4 bases and 11 bases, there was a span of 17 bases. The germline V gene has CDR1 SSHAT and CDR2 FNYEAQ (reference sequence). The CDR3 bases are TGTGCCAGCAGCTCCCAGACAGGTTCGAGGGCTTTCTTT. Translating gives CASSSQTGSRAFF.

The rearrangement joins TRBV11-2 to TRBJ2-3; 10 nucleotides align to TRBD2. Germline values: CDR1 SGHAT, CDR2 FQNNGV. The CDR3 extends over 18 amino acids. The V gene end was trimmed by 0 bases and the J gene end by 5 bases; junction bases not matched to a gene: 11. CDR3 sequence reads: CASSLDLRGSGGLDTQYF. DNA for the CDR3: TGTGCCAGCAGCTTAGACCTACGAGGTAGCGGGGGGCTAGATACGCAGTATTTT. The variable domain in full, with the rest retrieved from reference TRBV11-2 and TRBJ2-3, is EAGVAQSPRYKIIEKRQSVAFWCNPISGHATLYWYQQILGQGPKLLIQFQNNGVVDDSQLPKDRFSAERLKGVDSTLKIQPAKLEDSAVYLCASSLDLRGSGGLDTQYFGPGTRLTVL.

The chain has TRBV9 and TRBJ1-3; no definite D call. The CDR3 is 14 residues long. Germline loops: CDR1 SGDLS, CDR2 YYNGEE. V was pared by 4 bases and J by 0 bases, with 8 bases between. CDR3 bases: TGTGCCAGCAGCTCGGGTGACTCTGGAAACACCATATATTTT. Its protein is CASSSGDSGNTIYF.

The CDR3 region is CASSLEGAFEAFF. Here the CDR3 DNA reads TGTGCCAGCAGCTTAGAAGGGGCCTTTGAAGCTTTCTTT. The chain employs TRBV7-2 and TRBJ1-1, with TRBD1 as a possible D gene (5 bases). The CDR3 loop spans 13 amino acids. V lost 1 base to trimming and J lost 7 bases, with 10 bases between them. CDR1 SGHTA and CDR2 FQGNSA come from the germline V gene.

The rearrangement uses TRBV19 and TRBJ1-2; TRBD1 might be the D (6 bases). The CDR3 has 13 residues. Germline CDR1 LNHDA, CDR2 SQIVND (reference sequence). Trimming removed 4 bases at V and 4 bases at J, with 10 bases between. The CDR3 is CASSTGQRYGYTF. In DNA form, the CDR3 reads TGTGCCAGTAGTACCGGACAGCGCTATGGCTACACCTTC.

This sequence joins TRBV25-1 and TRBJ2-5, with 7 bases lining up with TRBD1. V shed 5 bases, J shed 3 bases, and the junction held 12 bases outside the gene matches. Germline V gene data show CDR1 as MGHDK and CDR2 as SYGVNS. The CDR3 loop spans 16 amino acids. Written as DNA, the CDR3 is TGTGCCAGCAGTACCTCCTCCGGGACAGCTAAAGAGACCCAGTACTTC. This gives the protein CASSTSSGTAKETQYF. Variable domain in full (rest from reference TRBV25-1 and TRBJ2-5): EADIYQTPRYLVIGTGKKITLECSQTMGHDKMYWYQQDPGMELHLIHYSYGVNSTEKGDLSSESTVSRIRTEHFPLTLESARPSHTSQYLCASSTSSGTAKETQYFGPGTRLLVL.

The V gene is TRBV5-1, the J gene TRBJ2-2, with 13 bases identical to TRBD2. This CDR3 region has 15 residues. CDR1 and CDR2 (germline): SGHRS, YFSETQ. The trim removed 0 bases at V and 7 bases at J, leaving 0 bases unmatched. The CDR3 region has the DNA TGCGCCAGCAGCTTGGGACTAGCGGGAGGCGGGGAGCTGTTTTTT. Translation: CASSLGLAGGGELFF.

The chain carries TRBV6-5 and TRBJ2-3; 10 nucleotides agree with TRBD2. From germline, CDR1 is MNHEY and CDR2 SVGAGI. V shed 11 bases, J shed 4 bases, and the junction held 12 bases outside the gene matches. The CDR3 sequence is 15 residues long. This CDR3 is CASRVGSGRSDTQYF. The CDR3 region has the DNA TGTGCCTCCCGGGTCGGTAGCGGGAGGTCAGATACGCAGTATTTT.

The chain combines TRBV6-2 or TRBV6-3 with TRBJ1-5; 9 positions agree with TRBD1. This CDR3 has 15 amino acids. Unmatched junction bases numbered 7, after V lost 6 bases and J lost 4 bases. From germline, CDR1 is MNHEY and CDR2 SVGEGT. CDR3 coding DNA: TGTGCCAGCAGCAGGGGACAGGGCCGAAATCAGCCCCAGCATTTT. This codes for CASSRGQGRNQPQHF.

J is TRBJ2-7 and V is TRBV30, with 11 bases that match TRBD2. This CDR3 region has 15 residues. V gave up 2 bases and J gave up 2 bases; unmatched junction bases: 5. Germline CDR1 and CDR2: GTSNPN and SVGIG (reference sequence). For the CDR3, the DNA is TGTGCCTGGAGTATCGGACTAGCGGGCACCTACGAGCAGTACTTC. Translated, it gives CAWSIGLAGTYEQYF.

The J gene is TRBJ1-2, the V gene TRBV6-4; no definite D call. This CDR3 contains 15 residues. Germline assignment: CDR1 MRHNA and CDR2 SNTAGT. V was clipped by 2 bases and J by 8 bases, with 18 bases between them. In nucleotides, the CDR3 is TGTGCCAGCAGTGACACCGCCGGGGTAGCGAGCGGCTACACCTTC. This gives the protein CASSDTAGVASGYTF.

V is TRBV29-1 and J is TRBJ1-2; no clear D gene. Deletions cut 1 base from V and 7 bases from J, with 10 bases between. CDR1 and CDR2 (germline): SQVTM, ANQGSEA. CDR3 length: 12 residues. CDR3 in DNA: TGCAGCGTTGAAGGTCCAGTAGCTGGCTACACCTTC. This translates into CSVEGPVAGYTF.